The 27 T cell receptor beta chains below all came from one sample that was sequenced in a study of blood T cell repertoires in COVID-19. Some clones are missing from TCRdb's copy, which holds only in-frame ones; the method was immunoSEQ multiplex PCR. The sample has approximately 300,000 clones; roughly 87% are singletons. The sample comprised peripheral blood. The receptors derive from a woman aged 45-65 years who had recovered from COVID-19.

For the CDR3, the DNA is TGTGCCTCGGACAGTACCTTCTATGGCTACACCTTC. Its protein is CASDSTFYGYTF. The chain links TRBV30 to TRBJ1-2; D perhaps matches TRBD1 (6 bases). Trimming cost V 7 bases and J 4 bases, with 13 bases left between them. Looked up from germline, CDR1 is GTSNPN and CDR2 is SVGIG (reference sequence). This CDR3 is 12 amino acids long.

The V gene is TRBV2, the J gene TRBJ1-4, with a tentative D call TRBD1 (6 bases). Germline V gives CDR1 SNHLY, CDR2 FYNNEI. Trimming took 1 base from V and 7 from J, leaving 10 bases between them. The CDR3 contains 14 residues. CDR3 DNA sequence: TGTGCCAGCAGTGAAGAAAGGGGGAGTGAAAAACTGTTTTTT. It translates to CASSEERGSEKLFF.

This chain connects TRBV27 to TRBJ1-1, with D uncertain. From germline, CDR1 is MNHEY and CDR2 SMNVEV (reference sequence). The CDR3 is 14 amino acids. Trimming took 8 bases from V and 0 from J, leaving 13 bases between them. The CDR3: CASGPRNLNTEAFF. The CDR3 DNA reads TGTGCCAGCGGTCCCAGGAACCTGAACACTGAAGCTTTCTTT.

A single count supports this clone. J is TRBJ1-3 and V is TRBV27; D may be TRBD1 (5 bases). The V gene lost 2 bases and the J gene lost 3 bases, with 8 bases spanning the gap. The CDR3 loop spans 14 amino acids. The germline gives CDR1 MNHEY, CDR2 SMNVEV (reference sequence). CDR3 in amino acids: CASSLRGYGNTIYF. The CDR3 coding sequence is TGTGCCAGCAGTTTAAGGGGTTATGGAAACACCATATATTTT.

The CDR3 DNA follows: TGTGCCAGCAGTGAGCGAGGCAGGGGGCGCGGTGAAGCTTTCTTT. This codes for CASSERGRGRGEAFF. The V and J genes are TRBV2 and TRBJ1-1; 8 bases agree with TRBD1. The germline V gene has CDR1 SNHLY and CDR2 FYNNEI. V lost 3 bases to trimming and J lost 7 bases; unmatched junction nucleotides: 10. The CDR3 is 15 residues long.

This clone was observed a handful of times. V gene TRBV5-4 combines with J gene TRBJ1-3; D remains ambiguous. Germline CDR1 reads SGHNT; CDR2 reads YYREEE (reference sequence). The CDR3 consists of 13 residues. The V end lost 5 bases, the J end lost 4 bases, and 10 bases lay between the germline ends. CDR3 protein: CASRSTEGNTIYF. The CDR3 DNA is TGTGCCAGCAGATCTACAGAGGGAAACACCATATATTTT.

The chain couples TRBV2 to TRBJ1-2, with a possible D match to TRBD1 (5 bases). The CDR3 covers 14 residues. Deletions cut 3 bases from V and 5 bases from J, with 13 bases between. CDR1 and CDR2 from the germline V gene are SNHLY and FYNNEI. The CDR3 DNA sequence: TGTGCCAGCAGTGAGCCCTGGGGGGATTATGGCTACACCTTC. It codes for CASSEPWGDYGYTF.

The chain couples TRBV27 to TRBJ1-1; D is uncertain. With 6 bases removed from V and 4 bases from J, the gap between germline ends came to 15 bases. The CDR3 runs to 14 residues. Germline-derived CDR1 and CDR2 are MNHEY and SMNVEV (reference sequence). Written as DNA, the CDR3 is TGTGCCAGCAGAACCCAACTCCCCGGCACTGAAGCTTTCTTT. Its translation is CASRTQLPGTEAFF.

This clone was counted a few times. This chain joins TRBV27 and TRBJ2-6; 8 bases are a match to TRBD1. Germline loops: CDR1 MNHEY, CDR2 SMNVEV (reference sequence). Trimming took 4 bases from V and 1 from J; bases not matched to a gene: 3. The CDR3 length is 16 residues. CDR3 nucleotide sequence: TGTGCCAGCAGTTCGTACAGGGGGTCTGGGGCCAACGTCCTGACTTTC. Its translation is CASSSYRGSGANVLTF.

This sequence joins TRBV2 and TRBJ1-2; 8 bases match TRBD1. Losses at the gene ends were 3 bases for V and 4 bases for J; bases not matched to a gene: 4. CDR1 and CDR2 (germline): SNHLY, FYNNEI. This CDR3 has 14 residues. The CDR3 here is CASSDGQGIYGYTF. In nucleotides, the CDR3 is TGTGCCAGCAGTGATGGACAGGGTATCTATGGCTACACCTTC.

The V gene is TRBV5-4, the J gene TRBJ1-2; 9 positions match TRBD1. J gave up 7 bases and V 7 bases, and 5 bases lay outside the gene matches. The V gene's germline CDR1 is SGHNT and CDR2 YYREEE (reference sequence). The CDR3 is 12 amino acids. CDR3 region: CASLRQGGGYTF. CDR3 DNA sequence: TGTGCCAGCCTTCGACAGGGGGGTGGCTACACCTTC.

J is TRBJ2-7 and V is TRBV4-1; 10 bases are shared with TRBD2. The germline V gene has CDR1 MGHRA and CDR2 YSYEKL. The CDR3 spans 15 residues. Trimming removed 6 bases from V and 3 bases from J; junction bases left unmatched: 8. CDR3 bases: TGCGCCAGCAGTCTTCAGCGGGGGGGCAGCTACGAGCAGTACTTC. Protein sequence: CASSLQRGGSYEQYF.

This clone is a singleton in its sample. The chain links TRBV5-1 to TRBJ2-5; 13 nucleotides match TRBD2. Losses at the gene ends were 4 bases for V and 4 bases for J; bases not matched to a gene: 7. From germline, CDR1 is SGHRS and CDR2 YFSETQ. The CDR3 is made up of 16 amino acids. As DNA, the CDR3 is TGCGCCAGCAGCCCCGGACTAGCGGGGGAAGGAGAGACCCAGTACTTC. Amino acids: CASSPGLAGEGETQYF.

V usage is TRBV7-9 and J usage is TRBJ1-2; D may be TRBD1 (6 bases). The CDR3 covers 12 residues. CDR1 and CDR2 (germline): SEHNR, FQNEAQ (reference sequence). Deletions cut 5 bases from V and 4 bases from J, with 8 bases between. The CDR3 DNA is TGTGCCAGCAGCCAACAGGGCTATGGCTACACCTTC. Translation: CASSQQGYGYTF.

The chain employs TRBV20-1 and TRBJ1-2, with unresolved D. Germline lookup yields CDR1 DFQATT and CDR2 SNEGSKA (reference sequence). CDR3 length equals 8 residues. The CDR3 region has the DNA TGCACGGGAGCTGGCTACACCTTC. This gives the protein CTGAGYTF.

The count of this clone is one. The V call is TRBV5-4, the J call TRBJ2-2; 8 positions agree with TRBD1. V gave up 2 bases and J gave up 6 bases; unmatched junction bases: 6. CDR3 length: 15 residues. CDR1 and CDR2 from the germline V gene are SGHNT and YYREEE (reference sequence). CDR3 nucleotide sequence: TGTGCCAGCAGCTTCTGGACAGGGAGCGCCGGGGAGCTGTTTTTT. It yields the protein CASSFWTGSAGELFF.

This clone was counted once. The V call is TRBV2, the J call TRBJ1-1; D perhaps matches TRBD1 (5 bases). Trimming shortened V by 7 bases and J by 5 bases, and 11 bases separated the two germline ends. The CDR3 loop spans 12 amino acids. Per the germline V gene, CDR1 is SNHLY and CDR2 is FYNNEI. The CDR3 region has the DNA TGTGCCAGCAATCTTCAGGGAACTGAAGCTTTCTTT. It yields the protein CASNLQGTEAFF.

The chain joins TRBV24-1 to TRBJ2-1, with 10 bases fitting TRBD2. The CDR3 consists of 14 residues. Unmatched junction bases numbered 10, after V lost 10 bases and J lost 8 bases. Germline-derived CDR1 and CDR2 are KGHDR and SFDVKD. CDR3 coding DNA: TGTGCCACTCAGTCGGCTAGCGGGAGCGATGAGCAGTTCTTC. Amino acid sequence: CATQSASGSDEQFF.

Points on this clone: The identical CDR3 is also encoded by other nucleotide sequences in the sample. J is TRBJ1-1 and V is TRBV12-3 or TRBV12-4, with a weak D call TRBD1 (5 bases). CDR3 length: 13 amino acids. V lost 4 bases and J lost 4, with 10 bases in between. The CDR3 region is CASSWQGSTEAFF. CDR3 bases: TGTGCCAGCAGTTGGCAGGGTTCCACTGAAGCTTTCTTT.

The chain recombines TRBV5-1 with TRBJ2-3; 7 bases align to TRBD1. With 0 bases clipped from V and 3 bases from J, the junction kept 4 bases outside the gene matches. Germline V gene data show CDR1 as SGHRS and CDR2 as YFSETQ. The CDR3 has 15 residues. The CDR3: CASSLGQGGTDTQYF. CDR3 bases: TGCGCCAGCAGCTTGGGACAGGGTGGTACAGATACGCAGTATTTT. The complete variable domain, with remaining parts taken from reference TRBV5-1 and TRBJ2-3, reads KAGVTQTPRYLIKTRGQQVTLSCSPISGHRSVSWYQQTPGQGLQFLFEYFSETQRNKGNFPGRFSGRQFSNSRSEMNVSTLELGDSALYLCASSLGQGGTDTQYFGPGTRLTVL.

V and J are TRBV7-6 and TRBJ1-5, with unresolved D. Germline lookup yields CDR1 SGHVS and CDR2 FNYEAQ. The CDR3 covers 20 residues. Trimming cost V 5 bases and J 0 bases, with 26 bases left between them. This CDR3 reads CASSPGVSGLGQNSNQPQHF. DNA for the CDR3: TGTGCCAGCAGCCCCGGAGTTAGTGGCCTTGGCCAGAATAGCAATCAGCCCCAGCATTTT.

With regard to this clone: The same CDR3 can be traced to other DNA sequences in this sample. The chain employs TRBV9 and TRBJ1-6; D gene uncertain. The CDR3 is 15 amino acids. Germline loops: CDR1 SGDLS, CDR2 YYNGEE. The V end lost 0 bases, the J end lost 0 bases, and 4 bases lay between the germline ends. The CDR3 reads CASSVGSSYNSPLHF. CDR3 in DNA: TGTGCCAGCAGCGTAGGTAGCTCCTATAATTCACCCCTCCACTTT.

The V call is TRBV9, the J call TRBJ1-5; D might be TRBD1 (5 bases). Deletions cut 0 bases from V and 6 bases from J, with 10 bases between. The CDR3 sequence is 14 residues long. CDR1 and CDR2 (germline): SGDLS, YYNGEE. Here the CDR3 reads CASSVAGFGQPQHF. CDR3 bases: TGTGCCAGCAGCGTAGCAGGGTTCGGTCAGCCCCAGCATTTT. Variable domain in full (rest from reference TRBV9 and TRBJ1-5): DSGVTQTPKHLITATGQRVTLRCSPRSGDLSVYWYQQSLDQGLQFLIQYYNGEERAKGNILERFSAQQFPDLHSELNLSSLELGDSALYFCASSVAGFGQPQHFGDGTRLSIL.

The V gene is TRBV6-6, the J gene TRBJ2-7, with 14 nucleotides matching TRBD2. V gave up 6 bases and J gave up 4 bases; unmatched junction bases: 5. The CDR3 has 15 amino acids. CDR1 is MNHNY, CDR2 SVGAGI, per germline (reference sequence). The CDR3 DNA sequence: TGTGCCAGCAGACCCGGGACTAGCGGGAGTTACGAGCAGTACTTC. Its translation: CASRPGTSGSYEQYF.

V is TRBV5-1 and J is TRBJ2-1; 8 bases match TRBD2. This CDR3 has 18 residues. CDR1 SGHRS and CDR2 YFSETQ come from the germline V gene. V shed 0 bases and J 0 bases; nucleotides not matched to a gene: 8. The DNA for the CDR3 is TGCGCCAGCAGCTTGGCCCGGGCAGCGGGAGCCTCCTACAATGAGCAGTTCTTC. Translated, it gives CASSLARAAGASYNEQFF.

The chain is built from TRBV6-5 and TRBJ1-2; D not certain. V lost 7 bases to trimming and J lost 7 bases, with 10 bases between them. This CDR3 contains 11 residues. CDR1 and CDR2 from the germline V gene are MNHEY and SVGAGI. The CDR3 protein is CASKTRGGYTF. The CDR3 bases are TGTGCCAGCAAAACGAGAGGTGGCTACACCTTC.

This clone was picked up one time. The chain uses TRBV9 and TRBJ2-2; 7 bases are shared with TRBD2. The CDR3 runs to 16 residues. V trimming: 0 bases; J trimming: 0 bases; junction bases outside the gene matches: 2. Germline values: CDR1 SGDLS, CDR2 YYNGEE. The chain's CDR3 is CASSVVAGANTGELFF. The CDR3 DNA is TGTGCCAGCAGCGTAGTGGCGGGGGCGAACACCGGGGAGCTGTTTTTT.